This T cell receptor beta chain stems from a study of Ad26.COV2.S vaccination and SARS-CoV-2 variants. Study conclusions and caveats: Substantial response breadth was reportedly seen for spike-specific CD8+ and CD4+ T cells after vaccination. It was found that vaccine and placebo recipients had similar non-spike TCR breadth.

The repertoire was sequenced with immunoSEQ multiplex PCR; TCRdb's copy has only in-frame clones and lacks some. The repertoire holds some 400,000 clones, with 70% to 90% as singletons. From germline, CDR1 is SGHNT and CDR2 YENEEA. Trimming removed 4 bases from V and 1 base from J; junction bases left unmatched: 11. The CDR3 length is 18 residues. Remarks on this clone: Its antigen is still unknown.

Treatment meaning: around 19 received Ad26.COV2.S at low or high dose, single or two shots; about 5 received placebo; per-sample allocation not given. Sampling occurred on day 63 after the first vaccine or placebo injection. Immunization relied on an Ad26 vector, which expressed Wuhan-strain SARS-CoV-2 spike. The receptor comes from a person between 18 and 60 years old who received the Ad26.COV2.S COVID-19 vaccine or a placebo. This sample comprised peripheral blood, obtained in a trial of Ad26.COV2.S vaccine versus placebo. The chain combines TRBV11-3 with TRBJ2-1; the match to TRBD2 covers 9 bases. CDR3 bases: TGTGCCAGCAGCTCCCCTGGGGCTAGCGGGACATCCTACAATGAGCAGTTCTTC. It specifies CASSSPGASGTSYNEQFF.